This section outlines one T cell receptor beta chain sequence together with its context. Its antigen is unknown. CDR1 and CDR2 (germline): DFQATT, SNEGSKA (reference sequence). CDR3 length equals 13 residues. Trimming removed 5 bases from V and 6 bases from J, with 13 bases in between. This sample was taken from a study of post-analysis software for immune sequencing data. Study as a whole: Courses of disease covered relapsing-remitting, secondary progressive and progressive-relapsing multiple sclerosis. The study's findings and limits: F-measure co-clustering was strong for batch-matched samples. With TRBV5-6, TRBV5-1 and TRBV20-1 included, about 5 TRBV segments were more frequent in patients than in controls. Relative to controls, patients with multiple sclerosis showed significantly lower normalized Chao1 diversity.

Prepared TCR beta cDNA libraries contained unique molecular identifiers. A population of about 0.95 to 11 million T cells gave rise to a few hundred thousand cDNA molecules. MiXCR, applied by TCRdb to the PCR reads, yields one record per CDR3 protein. The sample shows 400,000 to 500,000 distinct CDR3 sequences, approximately 38% of them seen only once. The TCR comes from a girl aged 2 to 10 with multiple sclerosis. The sequencing sample was made of blood. This sequence joins TRBV20-1 and TRBJ1-4, with D perhaps matching TRBD1 (5 bases). The CDR3 is CSAYRSRDEKLFF. The CDR3 DNA sequence: TGCAGTGCTTACAGGTCCCGGGATGAAAAACTGTTTTTT.